This entry features one T cell receptor beta chain sequence. Original processing methods: Amplifying reference gene primers gave estimates of nucleated cell counts. Here immunoSEQ multiplex PCR was the method, and the copy in TCRdb shows in-frame clones only, minus some. V, J and clone size derive from that table, while D and trimming were established from the DNA sequence. The sample gives 150,000 to 200,000 clones, approximately 95% of which show up once; approximately 4.6% is in the top ten. The entry originates in a study of blood T cell repertoires in COVID-19. Study information: The samples span acute and convalescent COVID-19 from the United States, Italy and Spain. From T cells, B-cell-depleted T cells, or PBMCs came the material, which was cDNA or gDNA.

Germline-derived CDR1 and CDR2 are KGHSH and LQKENI. The V gene lost 3 bases and the J gene lost 4 bases, with 18 bases spanning the gap. This CDR3 has 17 amino acids. The TCR was taken from a woman aged 45-65 years with acute or convalescent COVID-19. The sample taken for sequencing was peripheral blood. The gene calls are TRBV18 and TRBJ1-4; the D gene is possibly TRBD1 (6 bases). The CDR3 DNA reads as TGTGCCAGCTCACCGTATTATGGGGGCCTAGTTAATGAAAAACTGTTTTTT. Protein product: CASSPYYGGLVNEKLFF.